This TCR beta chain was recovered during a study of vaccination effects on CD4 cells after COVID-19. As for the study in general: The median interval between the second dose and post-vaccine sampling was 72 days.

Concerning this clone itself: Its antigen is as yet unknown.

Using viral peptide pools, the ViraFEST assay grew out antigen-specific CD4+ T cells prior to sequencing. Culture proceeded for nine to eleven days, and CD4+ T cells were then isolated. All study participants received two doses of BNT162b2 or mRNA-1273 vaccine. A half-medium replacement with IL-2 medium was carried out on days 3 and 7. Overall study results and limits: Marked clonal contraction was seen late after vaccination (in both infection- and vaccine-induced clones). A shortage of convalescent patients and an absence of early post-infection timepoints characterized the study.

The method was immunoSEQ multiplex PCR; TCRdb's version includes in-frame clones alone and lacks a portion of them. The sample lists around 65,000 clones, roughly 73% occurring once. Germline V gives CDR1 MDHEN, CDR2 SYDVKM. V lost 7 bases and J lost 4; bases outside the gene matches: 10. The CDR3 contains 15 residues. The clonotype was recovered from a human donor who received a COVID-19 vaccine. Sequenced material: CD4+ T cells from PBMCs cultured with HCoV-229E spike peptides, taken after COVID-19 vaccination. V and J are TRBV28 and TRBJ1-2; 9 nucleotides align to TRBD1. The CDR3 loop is CASKSRLGQGYGYTF. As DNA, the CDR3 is TGTGCCAGCAAAAGCAGACTGGGACAGGGCTATGGCTACACCTTC.